The rows below give T cell receptor beta chains drawn from one sample of a study of cytomegalovirus exposure and HLA in healthy donors. The data were produced by immunoSEQ multiplex PCR, yet TCRdb's version contains in-frame clones alone and is incomplete. The sample has hundreds of thousands of clones, over 75% seen once; the top ten hold 12%. Sequenced: PBMCs. All receptors derive from a man younger than 30 in good health and CMV-seropositive. CDR3s include the opening cysteine and the closing phenylalanine or tryptophan. The D gene is left open where the match is weak. Clone size is not always given. Where it is, it says once, few, many or a class for expanded clones.

abundance,d_gene,v_gene,j_gene,CDR3aa,CDR3nt
NA,NA,TRBV6-1,TRBJ2-7,CASSDGPSSSMYF,TGTGCCAGCAGTGATGGACCGTCTTCTAGTATGTACTTC
NA,TRBD1,TRBV2,TRBJ1-5,CASSAGTGSYSNQPQHF,TGTGCCAGCAGTGCCGGGACAGGGTCTTATAGCAATCAGCCCCAGCATTTT
NA,TRBD1,TRBV4-2,TRBJ1-5,CASSQNDRGLNQPQHF,TGTGCCAGCAGCCAAAACGACAGGGGGCTCAATCAGCCCCAGCATTTT
NA,NA,TRBV11-2,TRBJ1-1,CASSLVPGNTEAFF,TGTGCCAGCAGCTTGGTTCCGGGTAACACTGAAGCTTTCTTT
once,NA,TRBV18,TRBJ2-5,CASSPWTAQETQYF,TGTGCCAGCTCACCCTGGACAGCACAAGAGACCCAGTACTTC
NA,NA,TRBV10-3,TRBJ2-7,CASQTGPAYEQYF,TGTGCCAGCCAGACAGGACCTGCCTACGAGCAGTACTTC
NA,NA,TRBV28,TRBJ1-1,CASSGGAVAEAFF,TGTGCCAGCAGTGGGGGGGCAGTGGCTGAAGCTTTCTTT
NA,NA,TRBV29-1,TRBJ1-2,CSVQSPGRGRGGYTF,TGCAGCGTACAATCCCCAGGAAGGGGTAGAGGTGGCTACACCTTC
NA,NA,TRBV15,TRBJ2-5,CATSRANAGETQYF,TGTGCCACCAGCAGAGCTAATGCCGGGGAGACCCAGTACTTC
NA,TRBD1,TRBV5-1,TRBJ2-7,CASSVTLWGTAIYEQYF,TGCGCCAGCAGCGTAACCCTATGGGGGACAGCGATCTACGAGCAGTACTTC
NA,NA,TRBV4-1,TRBJ1-5,CASSQDVQTNNQPQHF,TGCGCCAGCAGCCAAGATGTCCAGACAAACAATCAGCCCCAGCATTTT
NA,NA,TRBV6-5,TRBJ2-1,CASSTGVYNEQFF,TGTGCCAGCAGTACTGGGGTCTACAATGAGCAGTTCTTC
NA,TRBD1,TRBV6-5,TRBJ1-2,CASALTGEAGYTF,TGTGCCAGCGCTCTCACAGGGGAGGCTGGCTACACCTTC
NA,NA,TRBV4-1,TRBJ2-7,CASSQDFGRTYEQYF,TGCGCCAGCAGCCAAGATTTTGGGCGAACCTACGAGCAGTACTTC
NA,NA,TRBV7-9,TRBJ1-2,CASTPTGKRHYGYTF,TGTGCCAGCACCCCCACAGGGAAGCGGCACTATGGCTACACCTTC
NA,NA,TRBV6-5,TRBJ1-5,CASSYSGPSNQPQHF,TGTGCCAGCAGTTACAGTGGGCCTAGCAATCAGCCCCAGCATTTT
NA,TRBD2,TRBV4-3,TRBJ2-7,CASSQRSGGYEQYF,TGCGCCAGCAGCCAGAGGAGCGGGGGATACGAGCAGTACTTC
NA,NA,TRBV7-2,TRBJ2-7,CASSSGGGLSYEQYF,TGTGCCAGCAGCTCCGGAGGGGGACTTAGCTACGAGCAGTACTTC
NA,TRBD1,TRBV7-9,TRBJ2-7,CASSYQGAYEQYF,TGTGCCAGCAGCTACCAGGGGGCCTACGAGCAGTACTTC
once,TRBD1,TRBV18,TRBJ1-5,CASSLNTGASQPQHF,TGTGCCAGCTCACTAAATACAGGGGCGAGTCAGCCCCAGCATTTT
NA,TRBD2,TRBV19,TRBJ2-7,CASSTWRTSGSGEQYF,TGTGCCAGTAGTACTTGGAGAACTAGCGGGAGTGGAGAGCAGTACTTC
NA,TRBD1,TRBV28,TRBJ2-2,CASSLVGRGRGGELFF,TGTGCCAGCAGTTTAGTTGGCAGGGGGCGCGGCGGGGAGCTGTTTTTT
once,NA,TRBV9,TRBJ1-1,CASSVDGANTEAFF,TGTGCCAGCAGCGTAGATGGGGCGAACACTGAAGCTTTCTTT
few,TRBD2,TRBV19,TRBJ2-3,CASSLTSGRPDTQYF,TGTGCCAGTAGTCTGACTAGCGGGAGACCGGATACGCAGTATTTT
NA,TRBD1,TRBV29-1,TRBJ2-7,CSVPGQGNEQYF,TGCAGCGTACCAGGACAGGGTAACGAGCAGTACTTC
once,NA,TRBV5-1,TRBJ2-1,CASSRTIGSSYNEQFF,TGCGCCAGCAGCCGGACCATCGGTAGCTCCTACAATGAGCAGTTCTTC
NA,NA,TRBV5-8,TRBJ1-5,CASSLLEQGGQPQHF,TGTGCCAGCAGCTTGTTGGAGCAGGGTGGACAGCCCCAGCATTTT
NA,NA,TRBV29-1,TRBJ2-4,CSVGLVHENIQYF,TGCAGCGTTGGCCTAGTTCACGAAAACATTCAGTACTTC
NA,NA,TRBV11-2,TRBJ2-7,CASSSRQADYEQYF,TGTGCCAGCAGCTCCCGACAGGCCGACTACGAGCAGTACTTC
once,TRBD1,TRBV28,TRBJ2-2,CASTFTGGVGELFF,TGTGCCAGCACCTTCACAGGGGGCGTCGGGGAGCTGTTTTTT
NA,NA,TRBV4-1,TRBJ1-5,CASSQVETRWGNQPQHF,TGCGCCAGCAGCCAAGTGGAGACACGATGGGGCAATCAGCCCCAGCATTTT
once,NA,TRBV5-4,TRBJ2-7,CASSLGESTVYEQYF,TGTGCCAGCAGCTTGGGGGAATCGACCGTCTACGAGCAGTACTTC
NA,NA,TRBV18,TRBJ2-5,CASSPSPGAETQYF,TGTGCCAGCTCACCCTCCCCCGGGGCGGAGACCCAGTACTTC
NA,TRBD1,TRBV6-1,TRBJ1-5,CASSENRGGQPQHF,TGTGCCAGCAGTGAAAACAGGGGGGGGCAGCCCCAGCATTTT
few,TRBD2,TRBV19,TRBJ2-1,CASSTGLGSYNEQFF,TGTGCCAGTAGTACAGGACTAGGCTCCTACAATGAGCAGTTCTTC
NA,NA,TRBV4-1,TRBJ2-1,CASSQGGPSYNEQFF,TGCGCCAGCAGCCAAGGGGGACCCTCCTACAATGAGCAGTTCTTC
NA,NA,TRBV5-1,TRBJ1-4,CASSLEPTDHNEKLFF,TGCGCCAGCAGCTTGGAACCGACAGACCATAATGAAAAACTGTTTTTT
many,NA,TRBV5-6,TRBJ2-7,CASSLAVISYEQYF,TGTGCCAGCAGCTTGGCCGTTATCTCCTACGAGCAGTACTTC
NA,TRBD1,TRBV27,TRBJ2-7,CASSPIPTGNEQYF,TGTGCCAGCAGTCCAATTCCGACAGGGAACGAGCAGTACTTC
NA,NA,TRBV27,TRBJ2-2,CASSFNTGELFF,TGTGCCAGCAGTTTTAACACCGGGGAGCTGTTTTTT
NA,NA,TRBV18,TRBJ2-2,CASSPSRSGELFF,TGTGCCAGCTCACCATCTCGGTCCGGGGAGCTGTTTTTT
NA,NA,TRBV6-1,TRBJ2-1,CATTGEGSYNEQFF,TGTGCCACCACAGGGGAGGGATCCTACAATGAGCAGTTCTTC
NA,TRBD1,TRBV29-1,TRBJ2-7,CSVRLDRVPHEQYF,TGCAGCGTTCGATTGGACAGGGTCCCCCACGAGCAGTACTTC
NA,NA,TRBV5-4,TRBJ2-7,CASSLSPGGAYEQYF,TGTGCCAGCAGCTTATCGCCCGGCGGAGCCTACGAGCAGTACTTC
NA,NA,TRBV9,TRBJ1-2,CASIPWYRKTYGYTF,TGTGCCAGCATCCCATGGTACAGAAAGACCTATGGCTACACCTTC
NA,TRBD2,TRBV4-3,TRBJ2-5,CASSQGTSGGETQYF,TGCGCCAGCAGCCAGGGGACTAGCGGAGGGGAGACCCAGTACTTC
NA,TRBD1,TRBV6-1,TRBJ2-2,CASSEPLDRAGELFF,TGTGCCAGCAGTGAACCCCTCGACAGGGCCGGGGAGCTGTTTTTT
NA,TRBD1,TRBV5-1,TRBJ2-5,CASSLAGTGPETQYF,TGCGCCAGCAGCCTGGCCGGGACAGGGCCCGAGACCCAGTACTTC
NA,NA,TRBV5-1,TRBJ2-5,CASSFRDPQETQYF,TGCGCCAGCAGCTTCAGGGACCCGCAAGAGACCCAGTACTTC
NA,TRBD2,TRBV4-1,TRBJ2-7,CASALRAGGLEQYF,TGCGCCAGCGCCCTCCGGGCGGGAGGGCTTGAGCAGTACTTC
NA,TRBD2,TRBV6-1,TRBJ2-3,CASSGGLGDTQYF,TGTGCCAGCAGTGGGGGACTAGGAGATACGCAGTATTTT
NA,NA,TRBV6-5,TRBJ2-7,CASSYSVGGAYEQYF,TGTGCCAGCAGTTACTCGGTAGGGGGAGCCTACGAGCAGTACTTC
NA,NA,TRBV29-1,TRBJ1-1,CSVVGGRYTEAFF,TGCAGCGTTGTCGGGGGGCGGTACACTGAAGCTTTCTTT
NA,TRBD1,TRBV4-1,TRBJ1-4,CASSQEGQGGGKLFF,TGCGCCAGCAGCCAAGAAGGACAGGGGGGAGGAAAACTGTTTTTT
NA,TRBD2,TRBV28,TRBJ2-3,CASRIYPTSGSGTQYF,TGTGCCAGCAGAATTTACCCTACTAGCGGGAGCGGTACGCAGTATTTT
NA,NA,TRBV2,TRBJ2-2,CASTQGNTGELFF,TGTGCCAGCACCCAGGGGAACACCGGGGAGCTGTTTTTT
NA,TRBD2,TRBV4-2,TRBJ2-7,CASSQEISGRWNEQYF,TGTGCCAGCAGCCAAGAGATTAGCGGGAGATGGAACGAGCAGTACTTC
NA,NA,TRBV27,TRBJ1-5,CASSLSGGGGNQPQHF,TGTGCCAGCAGTTTATCCGGGGGAGGGGGCAATCAGCCCCAGCATTTT